This T cell receptor beta chain was recorded in a study of cytomegalovirus exposure and HLA in healthy donors. The V gene end was trimmed by 8 bases and the J gene end by 5 bases; junction bases not matched to a gene: 10. Germline CDR1 and CDR2: MDHEN and SYDVKM. The CDR3 has 14 residues. It was with 60 Vbeta and 13 Jbeta primers that the PCR ran. Assay used: immunoSEQ multiplex PCR; TCRdb lists only in-frame clones, some missing. The sample includes some 150,000 clones, more than 60% of them seen just once. This TCR was recovered from a man in his forties in good health and CMV-seronegative. The chain recombines TRBV28 with TRBJ1-2; 8 bases are a match to TRBD1. Sequencing input: PBMCs. The CDR3 region is CASFGQGRMYGYTF. CDR3 bases: TGTGCCAGCTTCGGACAGGGACGGATGTATGGCTACACCTTC.